This T cell receptor beta chain comes out of a study of OX40 agonist ivuxolimab in advanced cancers. Turning to the study itself: Patient treatment consisted of intravenous ivuxolimab administration every 2 weeks at 0.01 to 10 mg/kg. There were three patients with partial responses, one having hepatocellular carcinoma and two cutaneous melanoma.

Of note for this clone: Its antigen remains unknown.

CDR1 and CDR2 (germline): MNHNY, SVGAGI (reference sequence). The V gene end was trimmed by 2 bases and the J gene end by 1 base; junction bases not matched to a gene: 5. This CDR3 has 15 amino acids. The repertoire was sequenced with immunoSEQ multiplex PCR; TCRdb's copy has only in-frame clones and lacks some. The sample records 7,000 to 9,000 clones, 88% being singletons. Findings and caveats of the study: Among expanded peripheral T cells, antigen specificity went undetermined.

The timepoints at which blood was sampled were baseline, cycle 4 day 1, and cycle 7 day 1. The input for sequencing was CD4+ or CD8+ T cells sorted from blood, taken in a trial of the OX40 agonist ivuxolimab. The gene calls are TRBV6-6 and TRBJ2-7; TRBD1 matches 7 bases. The source of this sequence is an adult with an advanced solid tumor such as melanoma, head and neck, liver or kidney cancer. The chain's CDR3 is CASSYRDRPSYEQYF. CDR3 coding DNA: TGTGCCAGCAGTTACCGGGACAGACCTTCCTACGAGCAGTACTTC.